The sequence of this T cell receptor beta chain was determined in a study of T cells in Graves' hyperthyroidism and ophthalmopathy. Study-wide results and limits: Blood also contained most expanded thyroid clonotypes above 0.001.

TCR beta CDR3 regions were amplified from RNA transcripts. The HTBI primer set served for first-round RT-PCR of the TCR CDR3. Each CDR3 protein is one row after TCRdb ran MiXCR on the multiplex PCR reads. Among about 380,000 distinct CDR3 sequences, 13% to 15% were seen once, and the ten largest hold 15% to 20%. This clonotype has at least ten counts. The antigen remains unidentified. The source of this sequence is a woman in her twenties or thirties with Graves' ophthalmopathy. The sequenced sample consisted of blood.

CDR3 sequence: CASRGPDGGAEQYF. In nucleotides, the CDR3 is TGTGCCAGCAGGGGCCCGGACGGTGGTGCCGAGCAGTACTTC. The V and J genes are TRBV11-3 and TRBJ2-7; D not certain. The CDR3 spans 14 residues. V lost 6 bases and J 6 bases, leaving 18 bases between the germline ends. Looked up from germline, CDR1 is SGHNT and CDR2 is YENEEA.